This TCR beta chain was identified during a study of PD-L1 blockade in urothelial cancer. Regarding time point: peripheral blood 6 weeks after treatment start. The protocol was immunoSEQ multiplex PCR, while the TCRdb copy is restricted to in-frame clones and leaves out a portion. The repertoire holds approximately 36,000 clones, 75% to 90% seen once, with 10% in the top ten. The CDR3 is 16 residues long. J lost 3 bases, V lost 6 bases, and 7 bases had no gene match. The V gene's germline CDR1 is MNHEY and CDR2 SMNVEV (reference sequence). The material was PBMCs, obtained around atezolizumab (anti-PD-L1) treatment. V usage is TRBV27 and J usage is TRBJ2-1; 11 nucleotides agree with TRBD2. The sequence came from a middle-aged man with urothelial cancer. The CDR3 DNA reads TGTGCCAGCAGCCGAGCCGGGACTAGCGGCTACAATGAGCAGTTCTTC. This sequence encodes CASSRAGTSGYNEQFF.